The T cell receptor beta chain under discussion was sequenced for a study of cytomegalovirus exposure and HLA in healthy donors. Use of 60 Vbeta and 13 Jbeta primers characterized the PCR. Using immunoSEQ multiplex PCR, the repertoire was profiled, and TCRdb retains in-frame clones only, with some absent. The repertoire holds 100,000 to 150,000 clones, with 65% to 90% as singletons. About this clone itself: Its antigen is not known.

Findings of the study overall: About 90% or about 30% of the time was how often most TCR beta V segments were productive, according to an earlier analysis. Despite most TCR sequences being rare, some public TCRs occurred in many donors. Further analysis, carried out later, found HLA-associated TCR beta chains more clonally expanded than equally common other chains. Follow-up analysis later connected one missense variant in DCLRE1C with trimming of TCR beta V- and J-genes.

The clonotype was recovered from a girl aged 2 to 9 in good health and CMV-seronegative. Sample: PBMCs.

CDR3 sequence: CASSRKSGVDRDNGYTF. As DNA, the CDR3 is TGTGCCAGCAGCCGAAAGTCAGGAGTCGACAGGGACAATGGCTACACCTTC. V usage is TRBV7-3 and J usage is TRBJ1-2; TRBD1 matches at 7 bases. This CDR3 contains 17 residues. V gave up 5 bases and J gave up 6 bases; unmatched junction bases: 18. Germline V gene sequence: CDR1 SGHTA, CDR2 FQGTGA.